One sample yielded the 24 T cell receptor beta chains listed below, sequenced in a study of cytomegalovirus exposure and HLA in healthy donors (dated by TCRdb to 2016 to 2017). Library creation used the immunoSEQ multiplex PCR assay. As stored in TCRdb, this immuneACCESS dataset retains in-frame rearrangements with V and J assigned. A fraction of the clones does not appear; measured against another copy, unresolved V genes explain less than half of the discrepancy, and the remainder lacks a known reason. The sample table holds 200,000 to 250,000 clones, of which approximately 90% were seen once. The ten top clones hold 0.85% to 1.2% of the sample. Material: PBMCs. The origin of the receptors is a woman aged 18-29 years in good health and CMV-seronegative.

The chain recombines TRBV19 with TRBJ1-2; a weak D match, TRBD1 (5 bases). V gave up 2 bases and J gave up 5 bases, with 6 bases separating them. Germline V gives CDR1 LNHDA, CDR2 SQIVND (reference sequence). There are 12 residues in the CDR3. The CDR3 loop reads CASSITGYGYTF. CDR3 nucleotide sequence: TGTGCCAGTAGTATAACAGGTTATGGCTACACCTTC.

This clone appeared once. V gene TRBV5-1 combines with J gene TRBJ2-5, with D perhaps TRBD1 (6 bases). This CDR3 has 13 amino acids. Germline V gives CDR1 SGHRS, CDR2 YFSETQ. V shed 3 bases and J shed 1 base, with 7 bases lying between them. CDR3 coding DNA: TGCGCCAGCAGCTGGGACATCCAAGAGACCCAGTACTTC. This encodes CASSWDIQETQYF.

Only a few counts were recorded for this clone. The V call is TRBV30, the J call TRBJ2-1, with 9 bases aligning to TRBD1. V gave up 1 base and J gave up 11 bases; unmatched junction bases: 9. The CDR3 has 14 residues. Germline V gene data show CDR1 as GTSNPN and CDR2 as SVGIG (reference sequence). This CDR3 is CAWSGSDRGPQQFF. CDR3 nucleotide sequence: TGTGCCTGGAGTGGATCGGACAGGGGACCTCAGCAGTTCTTC.

The chain joins TRBV27 to TRBJ2-7; D is perhaps TRBD1 (6 bases). V lost 2 bases and J 0 bases, leaving 8 bases between the germline ends. The CDR3 consists of 14 residues. Germline lookup yields CDR1 MNHEY and CDR2 SMNVEV (reference sequence). The CDR3 protein is CASSLGTTSYEQYF. CDR3 DNA sequence: TGTGCCAGCAGTTTAGGGACAACCTCCTACGAGCAGTACTTC.

This clone showed up just once. CDR3 bases: TGTGCCAGCAGCTTGGACAGTCTCTATGGCTACACCTTC. It is translated as CASSLDSLYGYTF. The rearrangement links TRBV11-1 to TRBJ1-2, with D perhaps TRBD1 (6 bases). Between the trimmed V and J ends, which lost 3 bases and 4 bases, there was a span of 9 bases. This CDR3 has 13 amino acids. The germline CDR1 and CDR2 sequences are SGHAT and FQDESV (reference sequence).

The gene calls are TRBV7-7 and TRBJ2-3; perhaps TRBD2 as D (6 bases). V dropped 1 base and J dropped 3 bases, with 8 bases sitting between them. The germline CDR1 and CDR2 sequences are SSHAT and FNYEAQ (reference sequence). This CDR3 is 14 amino acids long. The CDR3 DNA reads as TGTGCCAGCAGCTTAGGCGGGAAGACAGATACGCAGTATTTT. The encoded protein is CASSLGGKTDTQYF. Drawing the rest from reference TRBV7-7 and TRBJ2-3, the complete variable domain is GAGVSQSPRYKVTKRGQDVTLRCDPISSHATLYWYQQALGQGPEFLTYFNYEAQPDKSGLPSDRFSAERPEGSISTLTIQRTEQRDSAMYRCASSLGGKTDTQYFGPGTRLTVL.

The chain combines TRBV6-5 with TRBJ1-1; no definite D call. This CDR3 has 13 residues. The germline V gene has CDR1 MNHEY and CDR2 SVGAGI. The ends were cut back, 4 bases at V and 5 bases at J, with 11 bases in the middle. The CDR3 here is CASSLQPGTEAFF. As DNA, the CDR3 is TGTGCCAGCAGTTTACAACCGGGGACTGAAGCTTTCTTT.

The chain employs TRBV29-1 and TRBJ2-2; 7 bases line up with TRBD2. Germline V gene sequence: CDR1 SQVTM, CDR2 ANQGSEA. CDR3 length: 15 amino acids. The trim removed 6 bases at V and 8 bases at J, leaving 15 bases unmatched. The CDR3 region has the DNA TGCAGCGTCACTATAGCGGGTCCTACGGGGGGGGAGCTGTTTTTT. This codes for CSVTIAGPTGGELFF.

The rearrangement joins TRBV30 to TRBJ2-1; 8 bases fit TRBD2. CDR3 length equals 17 residues. V lost 0 bases, J lost 2 bases, and 9 bases stayed unmatched. Germline loops: CDR1 GTSNPN, CDR2 SVGIG (reference sequence). The CDR3 loop is CAWSVSYGGVTYNEQFF. DNA of the CDR3: TGTGCCTGGAGTGTATCCTACGGGGGGGTCACCTACAATGAGCAGTTCTTC.

This sequence joins TRBV15 and TRBJ2-2; TRBD2 is a possible D gene (7 bases). The CDR3 has 19 residues. Germline V gene data show CDR1 as LNHNV and CDR2 as YYDKDF (reference sequence). Trimming stripped 0 bases from V and 6 bases from J, with 23 bases between. The CDR3: CATSRDHLRGGGAPGELFF. The CDR3 DNA reads TGTGCCACCAGCAGAGATCACCTGAGGGGAGGGGGAGCGCCCGGGGAGCTGTTTTTT.

The rearrangement uses TRBV2 and TRBJ2-5, with 15 bases aligning to TRBD2. The V gene's germline CDR1 is SNHLY and CDR2 FYNNEI. The CDR3 runs to 18 residues. J gave up 5 bases and V 1 base, and 8 bases lay outside the gene matches. Here the CDR3 DNA reads TGTGCCAGCAGTGAAGGAATCGGGACTAGCGGGAGGTGGGAGACCCAGTACTTC. Translating gives CASSEGIGTSGRWETQYF.

This clone was detected once. V usage is TRBV19 and J usage is TRBJ1-5, with 7 positions matching TRBD1. Per the germline V gene, CDR1 is LNHDA and CDR2 is SQIVND (reference sequence). The CDR3 contains 14 residues. With 3 bases clipped from V and 3 bases from J, the junction kept 2 bases outside the gene matches. The CDR3: CASSIDRDNQPQHF. Here the CDR3 DNA reads TGTGCCAGTAGTATCGACAGGGACAATCAGCCCCAGCATTTT. Filled out from reference TRBV19 and TRBJ1-5, the complete variable domain reads DGGITQSPKYLFRKEGQNVTLSCEQNLNHDAMYWYRQDPGQGLRLIYYSQIVNDFQKGDIAEGYSVSREKKESFPLTVTSAQKNPTAFYLCASSIDRDNQPQHFGDGTRLSIL.

The V and J genes are TRBV5-1 and TRBJ2-1; possible D gene TRBD2, 6 bases. V gave up 3 bases and J gave up 0 bases, with 16 bases separating them. The CDR3 is 17 amino acids. CDR1 SGHRS and CDR2 YFSETQ come from the germline V gene. The CDR3 protein is CASSSGLLTASYNEQFF. As DNA, the CDR3 is TGCGCCAGCAGCTCGGGACTCCTAACGGCCTCCTACAATGAGCAGTTCTTC.

V is TRBV6-5 and J is TRBJ1-2; 7 bases match TRBD1. V was pared by 0 bases and J by 0 bases, with 1 base of the junction left unmatched. CDR3 size: 15 residues. In germline, CDR1 is MNHEY, CDR2 SVGAGI. CDR3 loop: CASSYSGTANYGYTF. CDR3 DNA sequence: TGTGCCAGCAGTTACTCGGGGACAGCTAACTATGGCTACACCTTC.

The gene calls are TRBV7-3 and TRBJ2-7; D might be TRBD1 (6 bases). The length of the CDR3 is 14 residues. The V gene lost 5 bases and the J gene lost 3 bases, with 14 bases spanning the gap. Looked up from germline, CDR1 is SGHTA and CDR2 is FQGTGA. Here the CDR3 reads CASSPRGVGYEQYF. The CDR3, as DNA: TGTGCCAGCAGCCCCAGGGGTGTGGGCTACGAGCAGTACTTC.

CDR3 amino acids: CASSSLRGTSTEAFF. The CDR3 nucleotides are TGTGCCAGCAGTTCCCTCCGGGGGACGAGCACTGAAGCTTTCTTT. V gene TRBV28 combines with J gene TRBJ1-1; possibly TRBD1 for D (5 bases). Trimming pared 4 bases from V and 4 bases from J, leaving 16 bases between. CDR3 length equals 15 residues. Germline V gene sequence: CDR1 MDHEN, CDR2 SYDVKM.

This clone appeared once. The rearrangement links TRBV5-1 to TRBJ2-7; the match to TRBD1 covers 9 bases. V lost 0 bases, J lost 3 bases, and 7 bases stayed unmatched. Germline CDR1 is SGHRS and CDR2 is YFSETQ. The CDR3 totals 16 residues. CDR3 region: CASSLAPGQGFYEQYF. The CDR3 DNA is TGCGCCAGCAGCTTGGCCCCCGGACAGGGGTTCTACGAGCAGTACTTC.

The chain is built from TRBV13 and TRBJ1-4; no definite D call. Trimming shortened V by 7 bases and J by 6 bases, and 12 bases separated the two germline ends. CDR3 size: 13 residues. Germline V gives CDR1 PRHDT, CDR2 FYEKMQ (reference sequence). CDR3 in DNA: TGTGCCAGCAAATCCGGGATGTATGAAAAACTGTTTTTT. It codes for CASKSGMYEKLFF.

V and J are TRBV7-9 and TRBJ1-3; 8 bases align to TRBD1. Germline CDR1 reads SEHNR; CDR2 reads FQNEAQ (reference sequence). The CDR3 sequence is 16 residues long. Trimming took 5 bases from V and 0 from J; bases not matched to a gene: 6. CDR3 sequence reads: CASSPRGQVSGNTIYF. In DNA form, the CDR3 reads TGTGCCAGCAGCCCCAGGGGGCAGGTCTCTGGAAACACCATATATTTT.

This clone appeared once. The rearrangement joins TRBV5-1 to TRBJ1-6, with a tentative D call TRBD1 (6 bases). This CDR3 region has 16 residues. From germline, CDR1 is SGHRS and CDR2 YFSETQ. The germline V and J ends were trimmed by 0 bases and 6 bases, with 13 bases remaining between them. The CDR3 loop is CASSLEQGLPNSPLHF. CDR3 nucleotides: TGCGCCAGCAGCTTGGAACAGGGCCTACCTAATTCACCCCTCCACTTT.

A single count supports this clone. The V call is TRBV5-1, the J call TRBJ2-2; 9 nucleotides agree with TRBD1. Germline values: CDR1 SGHRS, CDR2 YFSETQ. J was trimmed by 7 bases and V by 3 bases; bases with no gene match: 4. This CDR3 has 14 residues. The CDR3 region has the DNA TGCGCCAGCAGCTCGACAGGGGGTAACGGGGAGCTGTTTTTT. Its protein product is CASSSTGGNGELFF.

The V call is TRBV4-1, the J call TRBJ1-2; no clear D gene. The V end was cut by 3 bases, the J end by 1 base, with 12 bases between. The germline V gene encodes CDR1 MGHRA and CDR2 YSYEKL. This CDR3 comprises 15 residues. The CDR3 protein is CASSQGVSNNYGYTF. DNA of the CDR3: TGCGCCAGCAGCCAGGGAGTCTCAAATAACTATGGCTACACCTTC.

J is TRBJ1-5 and V is TRBV11-2; 7 nucleotides agree with TRBD1. Trimming at V came to 0 bases and at J to 8 bases, leaving 10 bases not matched to a gene. This CDR3 has 16 amino acids. Per germline, CDR1 SGHAT and CDR2 FQNNGV. The CDR3: CASSLDWTAGGKPQHF. CDR3 bases: TGTGCCAGCAGCTTAGATTGGACGGCAGGGGGAAAGCCCCAGCATTTT.

This chain joins TRBV28 and TRBJ2-7; TRBD1 agrees at 10 bases. V was clipped by 5 bases and J by 6 bases; unmatched bases: 13. CDR1 is MDHEN, CDR2 SYDVKM, per germline. The CDR3 spans 16 residues. The CDR3 DNA reads TGTGCCAGCAGTCCCGCGAAAGGACAGGGGGAGGTCGAGCAGTACTTC. It codes for CASSPAKGQGEVEQYF.